The 2 T cell receptor beta chains below were found in one sample sequenced in a study of cytomegalovirus exposure and HLA in healthy donors. Researchers ran the PCR with 60 Vbeta and 13 Jbeta primers. Using immunoSEQ multiplex PCR, the repertoire was profiled, and TCRdb retains in-frame clones only, with some absent. Among approximately 150,000 clones listed, roughly four fifths were seen once. Sequences were obtained from PBMCs. The receptors were gathered from a female donor in good health and CMV-seronegative.

The sample holds a few counts of this clone. This sequence joins TRBV7-3 and TRBJ2-2, with TRBD1 matching 10 bases. This CDR3 is built from 15 residues. V shed 5 bases and J 4 bases; nucleotides not matched to a gene: 4. Germline CDR1 and CDR2: SGHTA and FQGTGA. This CDR3 is CASSPWDRGTGELFF. As DNA, the CDR3 is TGTGCCAGCAGCCCATGGGACAGGGGCACCGGGGAGCTGTTTTTT.

There are a few counts of this clone. The chain carries TRBV28 and TRBJ1-4; the match to TRBD1 covers 9 bases. This CDR3 has 14 residues. Germline CDR1 MDHEN, CDR2 SYDVKM. Losses at the gene ends were 6 bases for V and 6 bases for J; bases not matched to a gene: 5. This chain's CDR3 is CASRTGGTDEKLFF. In DNA form, the CDR3 reads TGTGCCAGCAGGACAGGGGGTACTGATGAAAAACTGTTTTTT.